A single sample gave rise to the 28 T cell receptor beta chains below, sequenced in a study of T cells in Graves' hyperthyroidism and ophthalmopathy. TCR beta CDR3 region amplification was performed from RNA transcripts. The HTBI primer set served for first-round RT-PCR of the TCR CDR3. TCRdb passed the multiplex PCR reads through MiXCR, listing each CDR3 protein once. The data contain 600,000 or so distinct CDR3 sequences, around 15% of them seen just once; the ten biggest clones take up around 12%. The specimen sequenced was blood. These TCRs come from a woman in her 50s with Graves' ophthalmopathy.

The sample holds many counts of this clonotype. V and J are TRBV5-1 and TRBJ2-1; the D gene is possibly TRBD2 (7 bases). This CDR3 contains 15 residues. The germline V and J ends were trimmed by 1 base and 5 bases, with 13 bases remaining between them. CDR1 is SGHRS, CDR2 YFSETQ, per germline. The CDR3 here is CASSLSAGHDNEQFF. The CDR3 DNA sequence: TGCGCCAGCAGCTTGTCAGCGGGACACGACAATGAGCAGTTCTTC.

The chain is built from TRBV28 and TRBJ1-1; TRBD1 aligns across 10 bases. V gave up 3 bases and J gave up 5 bases; unmatched junction bases: 9. There are 16 residues in the CDR3. CDR1 is MDHEN, CDR2 SYDVKM, per germline. CDR3 coding DNA: TGTGCCAGCAGTTTCCGGCCGGGACAGGGGAGGACTGAAGCTTTCTTT. Its translation: CASSFRPGQGRTEAFF. The whole variable domain, filled in from reference TRBV28 and TRBJ1-1, reads DVKVTQSSRYLVKRTGEKVFLECVQDMDHENMFWYRQDPGLGLRLIYFSYDVKMKEKGDIPEGYSVSREKKERFSLILESASTNQTSMYLCASSFRPGQGRTEAFFGQGTRLTVV.

This clonotype was detected only a few times. The CDR3 loop reads CASSLLPAGDRETQYF. The DNA of the CDR3 is TGCGCCAGCAGCTTGTTGCCAGCGGGAGACCGGGAGACCCAGTACTTC. V is TRBV5-1 and J is TRBJ2-5; 8 bases map to TRBD2. Germline-derived CDR1 and CDR2 are SGHRS and YFSETQ. This CDR3 comprises 16 residues. Trimming at V came to 1 base and at J to 5 bases, leaving 10 bases not matched to a gene.

In its sample, this clonotype was seen a few times. This rearrangement joins TRBV6-1 to TRBJ2-7; tentative D call: TRBD2 (6 bases). The V end lost 2 bases, the J end lost 2 bases, and 13 bases lay between the germline ends. The CDR3 consists of 15 residues. Per the germline V gene, CDR1 is MNHNS and CDR2 is SASEGT. The CDR3 loop is CASSEYLGLTYEQYF. CDR3 in DNA: TGTGCCAGCAGTGAATATTTGGGACTTACCTACGAGCAGTACTTC.

The chain carries TRBV12-3 or TRBV12-4 and TRBJ1-6; D gene ambiguous. The CDR3 totals 15 residues. Trimming stripped 6 bases from V and 6 bases from J, with 15 bases between. CDR3 sequence: CASRGGPRSNSPLHF. The CDR3 DNA sequence: TGTGCCAGCAGGGGAGGTCCACGCAGTAATTCACCCCTCCACTTT.

The table lists this clonotype with many counts. The chain joins TRBV7-2 to TRBJ2-1; TRBD2 aligns across 11 bases. From germline, CDR1 is SGHTA and CDR2 FQGNSA. The CDR3 is made up of 16 amino acids. Trimming cost V 3 bases and J 5 bases; bases outside gene matches: 6. The CDR3 coding sequence is TGTGCCAGCAGCTTCTATAGACTAGCGGGAAACAATGAGCAGTTCTTC. Translated: CASSFYRLAGNNEQFF.

This clonotype was seen repeatedly, ten times or more. The chain combines TRBV7-2 with TRBJ2-3, with 12 bases that match TRBD2. V dropped 4 bases and J dropped 2; count of bases not matched to a gene: 16. Germline V gene data show CDR1 as SGHTA and CDR2 as FQGNSA. The CDR3 contains 20 residues. CDR3 loop: CASSSLGTSGRTLSTDTQYF. The CDR3 DNA reads TGTGCCAGCAGCTCCCTTGGGACTAGCGGGCGAACCCTTTCCACAGATACGCAGTATTTT.

This clonotype was observed many times. The genes are TRBV7-9 and TRBJ1-4; 9 nucleotides line up with TRBD1. The CDR3 totals 15 residues. Losses at the gene ends were 5 bases for V and 5 bases for J; bases not matched to a gene: 6. Germline V gene lookup returns CDR1 SEHNR and CDR2 FQNEAQ (reference sequence). CDR3 loop: CASSTGTGLNEKLFF. The CDR3 DNA reads TGTGCCAGCAGCACCGGGACAGGGTTGAATGAAAAACTGTTTTTT.

This clonotype came up a few times. The rearrangement uses TRBV4-2 and TRBJ1-4; D is undetermined. V lost 1 base to trimming and J lost 7 bases, with 4 bases between them. The germline V gene has CDR1 LGHNA and CDR2 YNFKEQ. The CDR3 loop spans 12 amino acids. The CDR3, as DNA: TGTGCCAGCAGCCAAGGCGTTGAAAAACTGTTTTTT. This translates into CASSQGVEKLFF.

This clonotype was seen ten or more times. The chain carries TRBV7-8 and TRBJ2-7; TRBD2 matches 13 bases. Germline loops: CDR1 SGHVS, CDR2 FQNEAQ. The V gene end was trimmed by 1 base and the J gene end by 3 bases; junction bases not matched to a gene: 3. This CDR3 is built from 16 residues. CDR3 protein: CASSLVGTSGNYEQYF. The CDR3, as DNA: TGTGCCAGCAGCTTAGTGGGGACTAGCGGGAACTACGAGCAGTACTTC.

The V call is TRBV20-1, the J call TRBJ2-7; D remains ambiguous. The length of the CDR3 is 13 residues. The V gene's germline CDR1 is DFQATT and CDR2 SNEGSKA (reference sequence). V lost 5 bases and J lost 0, with 11 bases in between. CDR3 DNA sequence: TGCAGTGCTGTAGTAGCTCTCTCCTACGAGCAGTACTTC. Translated: CSAVVALSYEQYF.

This clonotype was seen ten or more times. The V and J genes are TRBV11-2 and TRBJ2-7; no firm D call. V was clipped by 1 base and J by 5 bases, with 9 bases between them. Germline lookup yields CDR1 SGHAT and CDR2 FQNNGV. CDR3 length: 13 residues. CDR3 sequence (DNA): TGTGCCAGCAGCTTAGGTCGTGAAAACGAGCAGTACTTC. Protein sequence: CASSLGRENEQYF.

On this clonotype itself: A much bigger clone sits one base away, suggesting this may be a read error. The chain recombines TRBV3-1 with TRBJ2-7; 9 bases align to TRBD2. The CDR3 runs 16 residues. After removal of 1 base from V and 7 bases from J, the junction contained 11 bases not matched to a gene. Germline V lookup: CDR1 LGHDT, CDR2 YNNKEL (reference sequence). The CDR3, as DNA: TGTGCCAGCAGCCAAGTCCTTAGCGGGAGTCGTGGTGAGCAGTACTTC. It yields the protein CASSQVLSGSRGEQYF.

V gene TRBV19 combines with J gene TRBJ1-1; no firm D call. Germline lookup yields CDR1 LNHDA and CDR2 SQIVND (reference sequence). V lost 6 bases and J 0 bases, leaving 11 bases between the germline ends. The CDR3 is made up of 14 amino acids. CDR3: CASRSLNMNTEAFF. The CDR3 DNA sequence: TGTGCCAGTAGATCCCTTAATATGAACACTGAAGCTTTCTTT.

This chain connects TRBV9 to TRBJ2-2; D ambiguous. This CDR3 has 12 amino acids. The V end lost 4 bases, the J end lost 5 bases, and 6 bases lay between the germline ends. Germline CDR1 SGDLS, CDR2 YYNGEE. The CDR3 spells CASSPETGELFF. CDR3 nucleotides: TGTGCCAGCAGCCCGGAAACCGGGGAGCTGTTTTTT. Full variable domain (missing parts from reference TRBV9 and TRBJ2-2): DSGVTQTPKHLITATGQRVTLRCSPRSGDLSVYWYQQSLDQGLQFLIQYYNGEERAKGNILERFSAQQFPDLHSELNLSSLELGDSALYFCASSPETGELFFGEGSRLTVL.

The CDR3 is CASSLAGTESSGNTIYF. CDR3 sequence (DNA): TGCGCCAGCAGCTTGGCCGGTACCGAAAGCTCTGGAAACACCATATATTTT. The chain recombines TRBV5-1 with TRBJ1-3; the D is unclear. From germline, CDR1 is SGHRS and CDR2 YFSETQ. The CDR3 contains 17 residues. Trimming pared 0 bases from V and 0 bases from J, leaving 13 bases between.

This clonotype has at least ten counts. This sequence joins TRBV18 and TRBJ2-3; 7 bases line up with TRBD2. Germline V gives CDR1 KGHSH, CDR2 LQKENI. The CDR3 totals 15 residues. V dropped 4 bases and J dropped 7; count of bases not matched to a gene: 11. The CDR3 bases are TGTGCCAGCTCACTAACGGGCGGGAGAGAAAATACGCAGTATTTT. Amino acids: CASSLTGGRENTQYF.

This clonotype was counted at least ten times. V is TRBV2 and J is TRBJ1-3; tentatively, D is TRBD1 (6 bases). The CDR3 consists of 14 residues. CDR1 SNHLY and CDR2 FYNNEI come from the germline V gene. V lost 4 bases, J lost 0 bases, and 7 bases lay in between. Written as DNA, the CDR3 is TGTGCCAGCAGTGGGGGGGCCTCTGGAAACACCATATATTTT. Translated, it gives CASSGGASGNTIYF.

In this sample, this clonotype turned up many times. The V call is TRBV12-3 or TRBV12-4, the J call TRBJ2-1; D perhaps matches TRBD2 (5 bases). CDR3 length: 13 amino acids. V lost 2 bases, J lost 9 bases, and 11 bases lay in between. CDR3 residues: CASSLNRRAEQFF. The DNA of the CDR3 is TGTGCCAGCAGTTTAAATAGGCGGGCTGAGCAGTTCTTC.

This clonotype came up many times. The chain couples TRBV28 to TRBJ2-7, with TRBD2 matching 9 bases. V dropped 7 bases and J dropped 3; count of bases not matched to a gene: 10. CDR1 and CDR2 (germline): MDHEN, SYDVKM. The CDR3 is 15 amino acids. This CDR3 reads CASTPGTSLFYEQYF. The CDR3 nucleotides are TGTGCCAGCACCCCCGGGACTAGCCTATTCTACGAGCAGTACTTC. The full variable domain, in which reference TRBV28 and TRBJ2-7 provide the parts outside the CDR3, is DVKVTQSSRYLVKRTGEKVFLECVQDMDHENMFWYRQDPGLGLRLIYFSYDVKMKEKGDIPEGYSVSREKKERFSLILESASTNQTSMYLCASTPGTSLFYEQYFGPGTRLTVT.

This clonotype was counted between two and nine times. This chain uses TRBV19 with TRBJ1-1; 8 positions agree with TRBD1. Germline trimming cut 6 bases from V and 1 base from J; bases unmatched to any gene: 7. The CDR3 is 15 residues long. CDR1 and CDR2 from the germline V gene are LNHDA and SQIVND (reference sequence). The CDR3 loop reads CASRTQGASNTEAFF. The CDR3 bases are TGTGCCAGTAGAACTCAGGGGGCGTCGAACACTGAAGCTTTCTTT.

This clonotype was seen repeatedly, ten times or more. The chain carries TRBV6-2 or TRBV6-3 and TRBJ1-1; TRBD1 aligns across 7 bases. After removal of 5 bases from V and 0 bases from J, the junction contained 9 bases not matched to a gene. The length of the CDR3 is 16 residues. Germline values: CDR1 MNHEY, CDR2 SVGEGT. CDR3 bases: TGTGCCAGCAGTCCATTACAGGGGTCGGTGAACACTGAAGCTTTCTTT. Protein sequence: CASSPLQGSVNTEAFF.

Many counts were recorded for this clonotype. The rearrangement joins TRBV5-1 to TRBJ1-3, with a tentative D call TRBD1 (6 bases). The CDR3 length is 18 residues. From germline, CDR1 is SGHRS and CDR2 YFSETQ. Deletions cut 0 bases from V and 0 bases from J, with 16 bases between. CDR3 sequence (DNA): TGCGCCAGCAGCTTGGCCACTGGACAGCGACACTCTGGAAACACCATATATTTT. As protein: CASSLATGQRHSGNTIYF. Full variable domain (rest looked up from reference TRBV5-1 and TRBJ1-3): KAGVTQTPRYLIKTRGQQVTLSCSPISGHRSVSWYQQTPGQGLQFLFEYFSETQRNKGNFPGRFSGRQFSNSRSEMNVSTLELGDSALYLCASSLATGQRHSGNTIYFGEGSWLTVV.

This chain links TRBV4-2 with TRBJ2-1; possibly TRBD1 or TRBD2 for D (5 bases each). Germline V gives CDR1 LGHNA, CDR2 YNFKEQ. The CDR3 runs to 14 residues. Trimming took off 0 bases at V and 10 bases at J, with 13 bases between the two ends. The CDR3, as DNA: TGTGCCAGCAGCCAAGATCTTGTGGGACGGGAGCAGTTCTTC. It codes for CASSQDLVGREQFF.

This clonotype was detected many times. The CDR3 is CASSLAVTDTQYF. In nucleotides, the CDR3 is TGTGCCAGCAGTTTAGCTGTCACAGATACGCAGTATTTT. The chain couples TRBV12-3 or TRBV12-4 to TRBJ2-3, with D hard to call. The CDR3 is 13 amino acids. Trimming cost V 0 bases and J 2 bases, with 3 bases left between them.

This clonotype came up many times. V gene TRBV7-9 combines with J gene TRBJ2-2, with 7 nucleotides matching TRBD1. Germline CDR1 SEHNR, CDR2 FQNEAQ (reference sequence). The V segment lost 3 bases and the J segment 5 bases; nucleotides outside the gene matches: 3. The CDR3 has 14 residues. The CDR3 DNA reads as TGTGCCAGCAGCTTTACAGGGGAGACCGGGGAGCTGTTTTTT. Translation: CASSFTGETGELFF.

This clonotype was observed at least ten times. The chain is built from TRBV12-3 or TRBV12-4 and TRBJ1-5; D not certain. The CDR3 extends over 15 amino acids. V shed 3 bases and J shed 3 bases, with 12 bases lying between them. The CDR3 sequence is CASSFSHSFNQPQHF. DNA of the CDR3: TGTGCCAGCAGTTTTTCCCACTCCTTCAATCAGCCCCAGCATTTT.

The genes are TRBV12-3 or TRBV12-4 and TRBJ1-4, with 8 nucleotides matching TRBD1. V gave up 7 bases and J gave up 7 bases; unmatched junction bases: 17. This CDR3 is built from 17 residues. CDR3 DNA sequence: TGTGCCAGCACCCTGACAGGGGATTGGGTAGTGGGTGAAAAACTGTTTTTT. This translates into CASTLTGDWVVGEKLFF.